This passage covers 3 T cell receptor beta chains from one sample sequenced in a study of cytotoxic CD8 clonotypes in ibrutinib-treated CLL. Assay: immunoSEQ multiplex PCR; the TCRdb copy retains only in-frame clones and omits some. The sample has 130,000 or so clones, about 72% seen once. Sequences were derived from PBMCs, sampled after 12 months of ibrutinib treatment. The receptors were gathered from a human donor with chronic lymphocytic leukemia.

This chain joins TRBV29-1 and TRBJ1-2, with no clear D. Germline CDR1 and CDR2: SQVTM and ANQGSEA. V dropped 4 bases and J dropped 3 bases, with 9 bases sitting between them. The CDR3 has 12 residues. CDR3 in amino acids: CSVGAGDYGYTF. CDR3 bases: TGCAGCGTTGGGGCAGGTGACTATGGCTACACCTTC.

CDR3 coding DNA: TGCGCCAGCAGCCAACGTTACAACAGGGGGCAGGGGAGCAATCAGCCCCAGCATTTT. Encoded protein: CASSQRYNRGQGSNQPQHF. The genes are TRBV4-1 and TRBJ1-5, with 9 bases matching TRBD1. The CDR3 length is 19 residues. Looked up from germline, CDR1 is MGHRA and CDR2 is YSYEKL. Unmatched junction bases numbered 12, after V lost 2 bases and J lost 1 base.

The rearrangement links TRBV9 to TRBJ2-3; 8 positions agree with TRBD2. V lost 4 bases and J lost 1; bases outside the gene matches: 14. This CDR3 is built from 18 residues. From germline, CDR1 is SGDLS and CDR2 YYNGEE. The CDR3 sequence is CASSPRFVSGGRTDTQYF. The DNA of the CDR3 is TGTGCCAGCAGCCCTCGATTCGTAAGCGGGGGACGCACAGATACGCAGTATTTT.